The 30 T cell receptor beta chains below all came from one sample that was sequenced in a study of blood T cell repertoires in COVID-19. The method was immunoSEQ multiplex PCR; TCRdb's version includes in-frame clones alone and lacks a portion of them. The sample holds 150,000 to 200,000 clones, around 86% seen once. Sequencing input: peripheral blood. Receptors originate from a woman of 80 years or more with COVID-19, enrolled during active disease.

The chain employs TRBV7-6 and TRBJ1-2; TRBD1 aligns across 7 bases. The CDR3 runs to 14 residues. CDR1 is SGHVS, CDR2 FNYEAQ, per germline. V shed 9 bases, J shed 7 bases, and the junction held 14 bases outside the gene matches. Written as DNA, the CDR3 is TGTGCCAGTGGACAGGAGATTAAGGGGGGTGGCTACACCTTC. Translating gives CASGQEIKGGGYTF.

In its sample, this clone was seen once. This chain joins TRBV7-9 and TRBJ2-3, with D maybe TRBD1 (6 bases). V lost 2 bases to trimming and J lost 0 bases, with 12 bases between them. CDR1 and CDR2 from the germline V gene are SEHNR and FQNEAQ (reference sequence). There are 16 residues in the CDR3. As DNA, the CDR3 is TGTGCCAGCAGCTTACGTTGGACAGAAAGCACAGATACGCAGTATTTT. It translates to CASSLRWTESTDTQYF.

The chain has TRBV18 and TRBJ1-1; D is unclear. Trimming pared 3 bases from V and 1 base from J, leaving 9 bases between. Germline CDR1 KGHSH, CDR2 LQKENI. The CDR3 loop spans 14 amino acids. In DNA form, the CDR3 reads TGTGCCAGCTCACCGGGCTTAGAGAACACTGAAGCTTTCTTT. Translation gives CASSPGLENTEAFF.

This clone has just a few counts. V gene TRBV27 combines with J gene TRBJ1-2; 11 positions agree with TRBD1. The CDR3 runs 14 residues. Germline values: CDR1 MNHEY, CDR2 SMNVEV (reference sequence). The V gene end was trimmed by 3 bases and the J gene end by 8 bases; junction bases not matched to a gene: 5. DNA of the CDR3: TGTGCCAGCAGTTTGTGGACAGGGGGCGCGGGCTACACCTTC. This codes for CASSLWTGGAGYTF.

This clone was seen only once. The chain uses TRBV5-4 and TRBJ2-1; D may be TRBD2 (6 bases). The germline gives CDR1 SGHNT, CDR2 YYREEE (reference sequence). Trimming took off 0 bases at V and 8 bases at J, with 15 bases between the two ends. The CDR3 totals 15 residues. The CDR3 region has the DNA TGTGCCAGCAGCTTGGCCGGGCGGGGAAGGGATGAGCAGTTCTTC. Translated: CASSLAGRGRDEQFF. Combining the CDR3 with reference TRBV5-4 and TRBJ2-1 gives the whole variable domain ETGVTQSPTHLIKTRGQQVTLRCSSQSGHNTVSWYQQALGQGPQFIFQYYREEENGRGNFPPRFSGLQFPNYSSELNVNALELDDSALYLCASSLAGRGRDEQFFGPGTRLTVL.

The V gene is TRBV5-1, the J gene TRBJ1-2; no definite D call. Trimming removed 0 bases from V and 4 bases from J, with 7 bases in between. Germline CDR1 is SGHRS and CDR2 is YFSETQ. CDR3 length: 13 amino acids. The CDR3: CASSLGHLYGYTF. Written as DNA, the CDR3 is TGCGCCAGCAGCTTGGGACACCTCTATGGCTACACCTTC.

The CDR3 DNA reads as TGTGCCAGCAGTGCGGGGACAGGGATCCACGAGCAGTACTTC. As protein: CASSAGTGIHEQYF. V and J are TRBV2 and TRBJ2-7, with 9 bases aligning to TRBD1. The germline gives CDR1 SNHLY, CDR2 FYNNEI. The V gene end was trimmed by 4 bases and the J gene end by 5 bases; junction bases not matched to a gene: 6. The CDR3 consists of 14 residues.

The chain is built from TRBV9 and TRBJ1-1; 7 positions agree with TRBD1. V lost 1 base and J lost 3; bases outside the gene matches: 9. The CDR3 consists of 16 residues. Germline lookup yields CDR1 SGDLS and CDR2 YYNGEE. CDR3 in amino acids: CASSVHRTGDDTEAFF. The CDR3, as DNA: TGTGCCAGCAGCGTACATCGGACAGGTGATGACACTGAAGCTTTCTTT.

This sequence joins TRBV7-9 and TRBJ1-3; D is ambiguous. Trimming removed 4 bases from V and 4 bases from J, with 5 bases in between. The germline V gene encodes CDR1 SEHNR and CDR2 FQNEAQ (reference sequence). CDR3 size: 12 residues. The CDR3 is CASSSRGNTIYF. The CDR3 coding sequence is TGTGCCAGCAGCTCCAGGGGAAACACCATATATTTT.

The chain recombines TRBV4-2 with TRBJ1-2, with TRBD1 as a possible D gene (6 bases). The V gene's germline CDR1 is LGHNA and CDR2 YNFKEQ. This CDR3 spans 15 amino acids. Trimming stripped 8 bases from V and 7 bases from J, with 23 bases between. CDR3 sequence (DNA): TGTGCCAGCCGAACCAGCGGGGGCGTTCAAAGTGGCTACACCTTC. Its translation: CASRTSGGVQSGYTF.

This clone has just one count. The rearrangement joins TRBV6-1 to TRBJ2-2; D gene unclear. The CDR3 consists of 16 residues. V shed 0 bases and J shed 4 bases, with 12 bases lying between them. CDR1 and CDR2 from the germline V gene are MNHNS and SASEGT. This CDR3 reads CASSEATGTPTGELFF. The DNA for the CDR3 is TGTGCCAGCAGTGAAGCTACCGGTACCCCCACCGGGGAGCTGTTTTTT.

The genes are TRBV7-3 and TRBJ1-6; 10 nucleotides align to TRBD1. Germline V gene sequence: CDR1 SGHTA, CDR2 FQGTGA. J was trimmed by 9 bases and V by 3 bases; bases with no gene match: 8. This CDR3 is built from 16 residues. The CDR3 sequence is CASSFKGQGSGSPLHF. For the CDR3, the DNA is TGTGCCAGCAGCTTTAAGGGACAGGGGTCGGGTTCACCCCTCCACTTT.

CDR3 sequence: CASSPAGTNYGYTF. The CDR3 nucleotides read TGTGCCAGCAGCCCGGCGGGGACTAACTATGGCTACACCTTC. V usage is TRBV7-2 and J usage is TRBJ1-2; D unresolved. The CDR3 extends over 14 amino acids. V was cut by 5 bases and J by 0 bases, with 10 bases left in between. Germline V CDR1 and CDR2: SGHTA, FQGNSA.

The V and J genes are TRBV5-1 and TRBJ2-1, with D perhaps TRBD2 (5 bases). This CDR3 is built from 14 residues. Germline CDR1 is SGHRS and CDR2 is YFSETQ. V dropped 0 bases and J dropped 5 bases, with 9 bases sitting between them. Here the CDR3 reads CASSLAGVNNEQFF. The CDR3 DNA follows: TGCGCCAGCAGCTTGGCCGGGGTTAACAATGAGCAGTTCTTC.

Regarding this clone: Its ends do not fully match the called genes, so a read error is possible. This sequence joins TRBV5-1 and TRBJ2-3; TRBD1 matches at 7 bases. Germline V gene sequence: CDR1 SGHRS, CDR2 YFSETQ. This CDR3 spans 13 amino acids. The CDR3 loop is CASSGSGTETQYF. The CDR3 DNA reads as TGCGCCAGCAGCGGATCCGGGACAGAGACGCAGTATTTT. The variable domain in full, completed from reference TRBV5-1 and TRBJ2-3, reads KAGVTQTPRYLIKTRGQQVTLSCSPISGHRSVSWYQQTPGQGLQFLFEYFSETQRNKGNFPGRFSGRQFSNSRSEMNVSTLELGDSALYLCASSGSGTETQYFGPGTRLTVL.

The CDR3 loop is CASSALQGQGEKLFF. The CDR3 DNA follows: TGTGCCAGCTCAGCACTACAGGGGCAGGGTGAAAAACTGTTTTTT. The J gene is TRBJ1-4, the V gene TRBV18, with TRBD1 identical over 7 bases. CDR1 is KGHSH and CDR2 is LQKENI in the germline V gene. The CDR3 has 15 amino acids. V dropped 5 bases and J dropped 7; count of bases not matched to a gene: 10.

The chain recombines TRBV4-2 with TRBJ2-2; 8 nucleotides match TRBD2. Per the germline V gene, CDR1 is LGHNA and CDR2 is YNFKEQ. V lost 5 bases, J lost 4 bases, and 12 bases stayed unmatched. The CDR3 has 17 residues. DNA of the CDR3: TGTGCCAGCAGCGGGAAAGGTGCGGGAGGTTCCACCGGGGAGCTGTTTTTT. As protein: CASSGKGAGGSTGELFF.

This chain joins TRBV6-5 and TRBJ2-3; D is perhaps TRBD1 (7 bases). Germline V gene data show CDR1 as MNHEY and CDR2 as SVGAGI. The CDR3 consists of 16 residues. V was clipped by 0 bases and J by 3 bases, with 13 bases between them. The CDR3 DNA sequence: TGTGCCAGCAGTTACTCGCCACAGGGGAGGACAGATACGCAGTATTTT. It codes for CASSYSPQGRTDTQYF.

The rearrangement uses TRBV28 and TRBJ2-1; 8 bases align to TRBD2. The CDR3 extends over 14 amino acids. V dropped 6 bases and J dropped 4; count of bases not matched to a gene: 5. From germline, CDR1 is MDHEN and CDR2 SYDVKM. CDR3 nucleotides: TGTGCCAGCAGCCGGGGGGGAGGGTACAATGAGCAGTTCTTC. Its translation: CASSRGGGYNEQFF.

The J gene is TRBJ2-7, the V gene TRBV18, with 7 bases lining up with TRBD1. The trim removed 1 base at V and 5 bases at J, leaving 8 bases unmatched. Germline CDR1 reads KGHSH; CDR2 reads LQKENI. This CDR3 has 15 residues. The CDR3 sequence: CASSPLTGSSNEQYF. The CDR3 DNA is TGTGCCAGCTCACCACTGACAGGGAGTTCCAACGAGCAGTACTTC.

This chain joins TRBV3-1 (or the pseudogene TRBV3-2) and TRBJ1-1, with D perhaps TRBD1 (5 bases). In germline, CDR1 is LGHDT, CDR2 YNNKEL (reference sequence). The ends were cut back, 2 bases at V and 10 bases at J, with 23 bases in the middle. The CDR3 sequence is 16 residues long. CDR3 nucleotides: TGTGCCAGCAGCCAATGCGAAAAGCCCACAGGTAAAAGAGCTTTCTTT. This translates into CASSQCEKPTGKRAFF.

The chain couples TRBV10-2 to TRBJ2-3; D uncertain. The germline CDR1 and CDR2 sequences are WSHSY and SAAADI. V lost 0 bases, J lost 2 bases, and 12 bases lay in between. CDR3 size: 16 residues. CDR3 sequence reads: CASSESTRLLTDTQYF. CDR3 DNA sequence: TGCGCCAGCAGTGAGTCGACGAGACTTCTCACAGATACGCAGTATTTT.

The J gene is TRBJ1-2, the V gene TRBV5-4; 8 bases are a match to TRBD1. Germline CDR1 SGHNT, CDR2 YYREEE (reference sequence). CDR3 length: 14 residues. V dropped 0 bases and J dropped 8; count of bases not matched to a gene: 6. CDR3 sequence (DNA): TGTGCCAGCAGCTTGGATTGGGCAGGGGGCGGCTACACCTTC. Protein product: CASSLDWAGGGYTF.

This clone occurred a few times. The chain uses TRBV10-3 and TRBJ1-3, with D maybe TRBD1 (6 bases). This CDR3 is 18 amino acids long. The V gene lost 8 bases and the J gene lost 0 bases, with 23 bases spanning the gap. Germline CDR1 and CDR2: ENHRY and SYGVKD. The CDR3 loop is CAIQGPLGTAVSGNTIYF. Written as DNA, the CDR3 is TGTGCCATCCAGGGGCCTCTAGGGACCGCCGTCTCTGGAAACACCATATATTTT.

The chain has TRBV5-4 and TRBJ1-2, with 8 positions matching TRBD1. This CDR3 is built from 16 residues. Germline assignment: CDR1 SGHNT and CDR2 YYREEE (reference sequence). J lost 7 bases, V lost 0 bases, and 11 bases had no gene match. The CDR3 spells CASSLGMGQGASGYTF. For the CDR3, the DNA is TGTGCCAGCAGCTTGGGGATGGGTCAGGGGGCCTCTGGCTACACCTTC.

This clone was seen a few times. V gene TRBV18 combines with J gene TRBJ1-2, with TRBD1 as a possible D gene (6 bases). The length of the CDR3 is 18 residues. CDR1 KGHSH and CDR2 LQKENI come from the germline V gene. Trimming removed 1 base from V and 5 bases from J, with 23 bases in between. This CDR3 is CASSPLPGLQDSPYGYTF. The CDR3 nucleotides are TGTGCCAGCTCACCACTCCCGGGGCTTCAGGACAGCCCTTATGGCTACACCTTC.

The rearrangement uses TRBV28 and TRBJ1-2; 7 nucleotides match TRBD1. The CDR3 totals 16 residues. After removal of 7 bases from V and 3 bases from J, the junction contained 14 bases not matched to a gene. The V gene's germline CDR1 is MDHEN and CDR2 SYDVKM. CDR3 nucleotides: TGTGCCAGCACCCGGACAGCGGGCAGGGGGGACTATGGCTACACCTTC. Translation: CASTRTAGRGDYGYTF.

This rearrangement joins TRBV4-3 to TRBJ1-2, with 9 positions matching TRBD1. The CDR3 has 18 amino acids. The junction had 13 bases not matched to a gene; V was cut back by 4 bases and J by 1 base. Per germline, CDR1 LGHNA and CDR2 YSLEER. CDR3 protein: CASSPTTSQGADNYGYTF. The CDR3 coding sequence is TGCGCCAGCAGCCCGACAACTTCACAGGGGGCGGATAACTATGGCTACACCTTC.

The V gene is TRBV7-9, the J gene TRBJ1-1; D is uncertain. V was cut by 3 bases and J by 7 bases, with 12 bases left in between. Looked up from germline, CDR1 is SEHNR and CDR2 is FQNEAQ (reference sequence). The CDR3 covers 13 residues. Here the CDR3 reads CASSFPVPGEAFF. CDR3 bases: TGTGCCAGCAGCTTCCCCGTGCCAGGTGAAGCTTTCTTT.

The chain links TRBV4-2 to TRBJ2-5; a weak D match, TRBD2 (6 bases). The germline V gene encodes CDR1 LGHNA and CDR2 YNFKEQ. This CDR3 spans 13 amino acids. The V end was cut by 5 bases, the J end by 3 bases, with 10 bases between. The CDR3, as DNA: TGTGCCAGCAGCGGACCTAGCGAAGAGACCCAGTACTTC. The encoded protein is CASSGPSEETQYF.